This T cell receptor (beta chain) was captured in a study of cytomegalovirus exposure and HLA in healthy donors. Findings of the study overall: Within an earlier analysis, most TCR beta V segments proved productive either about 90% or about 30% of the time.

The V gene's germline CDR1 is SEHNR and CDR2 FQNEAQ (reference sequence). With V trimmed by 5 bases and J by 9 bases, 9 bases remained unmatched. This CDR3 comprises 14 residues. As concerns this clone: Its target is not known.

Amplification used 60 Vbeta primers and 13 Jbeta primers. Assay: immunoSEQ multiplex PCR; the TCRdb copy retains only in-frame clones and omits some. Its table lists 200,000 or so clones. The genes are TRBV7-9 and TRBJ2-1, with 8 bases identical to TRBD1. Sample: PBMCs. The sequence came from a boy aged 5-17 years in good health and CMV-seronegative. The DNA of the CDR3 is TGTGCCAGCAGCGCCGGGACAGGAACAATTGAGCAGTTCTTC. It codes for CASSAGTGTIEQFF. The full variable domain, its missing parts supplied by reference TRBV7-9 and TRBJ2-1, is DTGVSQNPRHKITKRGQNVTFRCDPISEHNRLYWYRQTLGQGPEFLTYFQNEAQLEKSRLLSDRFSAERPKGSFSTLEIQRTEQGDSAMYLCASSAGTGTIEQFFGPGTRLTVL.